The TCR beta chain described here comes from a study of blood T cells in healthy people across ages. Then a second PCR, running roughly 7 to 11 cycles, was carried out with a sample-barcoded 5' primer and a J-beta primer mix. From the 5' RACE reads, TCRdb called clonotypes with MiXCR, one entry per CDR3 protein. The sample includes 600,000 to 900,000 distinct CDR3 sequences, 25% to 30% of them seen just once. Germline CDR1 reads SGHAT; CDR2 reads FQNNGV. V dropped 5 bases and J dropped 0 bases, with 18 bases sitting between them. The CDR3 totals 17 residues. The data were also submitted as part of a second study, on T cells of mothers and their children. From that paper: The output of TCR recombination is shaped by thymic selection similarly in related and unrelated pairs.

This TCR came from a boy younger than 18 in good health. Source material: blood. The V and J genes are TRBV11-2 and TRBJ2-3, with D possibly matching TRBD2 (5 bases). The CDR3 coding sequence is TGTGCCAGCAGCGCTTGGACGGGGAATTCTAGCACAGATACGCAGTATTTT. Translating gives CASSAWTGNSSTDTQYF.